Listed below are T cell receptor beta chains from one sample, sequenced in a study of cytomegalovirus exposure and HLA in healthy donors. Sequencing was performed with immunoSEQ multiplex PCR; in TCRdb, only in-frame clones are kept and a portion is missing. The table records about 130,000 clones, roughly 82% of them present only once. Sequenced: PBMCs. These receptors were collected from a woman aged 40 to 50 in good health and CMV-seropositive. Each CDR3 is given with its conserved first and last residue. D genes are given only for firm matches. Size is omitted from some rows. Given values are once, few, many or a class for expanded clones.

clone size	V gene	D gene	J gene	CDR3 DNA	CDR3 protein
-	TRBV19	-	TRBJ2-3	TGTGCCAGTAGAAAAGCGGAATCCACAGATACGCAGTATTTT	CASRKAESTDTQYF
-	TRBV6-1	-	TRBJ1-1	TGTGCCAGCACCGAAATACAATCGAACACTGAAGCTTTCTTT	CASTEIQSNTEAFF
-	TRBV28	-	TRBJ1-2	TGTGCCAGCAGCCCAGGGTACTATGGCTACACCTTC	CASSPGYYGYTF
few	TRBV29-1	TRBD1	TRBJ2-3	TGCAGCGGCGGGACAGGGGGCGGAGATACGCAGTATTTT	CSGGTGGGDTQYF
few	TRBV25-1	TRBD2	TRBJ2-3	TGTGCCAGCAGTGGGGCATTCGTAGCGGGAGGCCTCACAGATACGCAGTATTTT	CASSGAFVAGGLTDTQYF
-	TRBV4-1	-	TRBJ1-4	TGCGCCAGCAGCCAAGAAAGGAACAGGGTCGGAAAACTGTTTTTT	CASSQERNRVGKLFF
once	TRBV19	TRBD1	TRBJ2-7	TGTGCCAGTACCTACCAGGGGGCTGGGGAGCAGTACTTC	CASTYQGAGEQYF
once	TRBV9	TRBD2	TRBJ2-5	TGTGCCAGCAGCGTTTTCGGGAGGGCCTTAAAAGGGACCCAGTACTTC	CASSVFGRALKGTQYF
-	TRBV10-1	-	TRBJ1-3	TGCGCCAGCAGTCTCACAGTAAACTCTGGAAACACCATATATTTT	CASSLTVNSGNTIYF
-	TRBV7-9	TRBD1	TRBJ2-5	TGTGCCAGCAGCCGTGGACAGGGAGAGACCCAGTACTTC	CASSRGQGETQYF
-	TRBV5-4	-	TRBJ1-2	TGTGCCAGCAGCTTGGACAGTACTGCTAACTATGGCTACACCTTC	CASSLDSTANYGYTF
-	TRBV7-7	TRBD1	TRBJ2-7	TGTGCCAGCAGCCGGGGACAGGGGTCTATCTACGAGCAGTACTTC	CASSRGQGSIYEQYF
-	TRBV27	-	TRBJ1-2	TGTGCCAGCAGTTTATCCCAGTCCGCAAGTGGCTACACCTTC	CASSLSQSASGYTF
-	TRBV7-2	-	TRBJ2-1	TGTGCCAGCAGCTTAGTGGGGCAAGGCTCCTACAATGAGCAGTTCTTC	CASSLVGQGSYNEQFF
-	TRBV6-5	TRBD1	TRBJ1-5	TGTGCCAGCAAAGCTGCCTCGACAGGGACACCCCAGCATTTT	CASKAASTGTPQHF
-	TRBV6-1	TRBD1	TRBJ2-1	TGTGCCAGCAGACAGGGGGCGAACGAGCAGTTCTTC	CASRQGANEQFF
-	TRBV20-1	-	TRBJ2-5	TGCAGTGCTAGGACTGAGACCCAGTACTTC	CSARTETQYF